Following are 5 T cell receptor beta chains from one sample sequenced in a study of vaccination and CD4 T cells after COVID-19. The antigens these receptors bind are not known. Treatment noted: approximately nine-day PBMC culture with coronavirus spike peptide pools or control peptides (ViraFEST assay). CD4+ T lymphocytes from the unexposed donor were collected before the COVID-19 pandemic (2011-2018). An Oncomine TCR Beta short-read assay was used to sequence the DNA from cultured CD4+ T cells. Cultured CD4+ T cells yielded the extracted genomic DNA. TCRdb processed the PCR reads anew with MiXCR; each CDR3 protein has one entry. This sample has 7,500 to 10,000 distinct CDR3 sequences, with 34% found just once. Sequencing was performed on CD4+ T cells from blood, cultured in vitro. Receptors originate from a human donor in good health.

The chain uses TRBV5-4 and TRBJ2-1, with TRBD2 identical over 7 bases. V lost 2 bases to trimming and J lost 0 bases; unmatched junction nucleotides: 5. The CDR3 loop spans 16 amino acids. Germline CDR1 SGHNT, CDR2 YYREEE (reference sequence). The CDR3 coding sequence is TGTGCCAGCAGCTTACCCAGCGGGATCTCCTACAATGAGCAGTTCTTC. This codes for CASSLPSGISYNEQFF. Full variable domain (missing parts from reference TRBV5-4 and TRBJ2-1): ETGVTQSPTHLIKTRGQQVTLRCSSQSGHNTVSWYQQALGQGPQFIFQYYREEENGRGNFPPRFSGLQFPNYSSELNVNALELDDSALYLCASSLPSGISYNEQFFGPGTRLTVL.

V gene TRBV4-2 combines with J gene TRBJ2-7; 10 positions agree with TRBD1. Per germline, CDR1 LGHNA and CDR2 YNFKEQ. Unmatched junction bases numbered 7, after V lost 2 bases and J lost 6 bases. The CDR3 loop spans 15 amino acids. CDR3 sequence: CASSQTPGQGSEQYF. DNA for the CDR3: TGTGCCAGCAGCCAAACACCGGGACAGGGGAGCGAGCAGTACTTC.

The CDR3 is CATSRDRARETQYF. As DNA, the CDR3 is TGTGCCACGAGCCGGGACAGGGCAAGGGAGACCCAGTACTTC. This chain uses TRBV15 with TRBJ2-5, with TRBD1 matching 9 bases. Germline CDR1 is LNHNV and CDR2 is YYDKDF (reference sequence). The CDR3 covers 14 residues. The V and J ends lost 9 bases and 5 bases, in that order; junction bases with no gene match: 10.

This clonotype was picked up a small number of times. This chain links TRBV27 with TRBJ2-1; D unresolved. V lost 5 bases, J lost 12 bases, and 14 bases lay in between. From germline, CDR1 is MNHEY and CDR2 SMNVEV (reference sequence). The CDR3 extends over 12 amino acids. The CDR3 nucleotides read TGTGCCAGCAGTCCGTCCGATCGTACGCAGTTCTTC. Residues: CASSPSDRTQFF.

In its sample, this clonotype was seen a few times. This chain joins TRBV20-1 and TRBJ2-1; TRBD2 aligns across 13 bases. V lost 4 bases, J lost 0 bases, and 6 bases stayed unmatched. The CDR3 extends over 17 amino acids. Germline-derived CDR1 and CDR2 are DFQATT and SNEGSKA (reference sequence). CDR3 loop: CSATAGLAGSSYNEQFF. In DNA, the CDR3 is TGCAGTGCTACGGCGGGACTAGCGGGGAGCTCCTACAATGAGCAGTTCTTC.